The 23 T cell receptor beta chains below were found in one sample sequenced in a study of blood T cell repertoires in COVID-19. TCRdb keeps only in-frame clones here, not all; method: immunoSEQ multiplex PCR. This table holds about 250,000 clones, roughly 85% found once. Material for sequencing was PBMCs or T cells enriched from blood (not recorded which). The receptor set was obtained from a woman between 35 and 50 years old who had been exposed to COVID-19.

The CDR3 sequence: CASSLSGELQTQYF. The CDR3 DNA reads as TGTGCCAGCAGCTTAAGCGGGGAGCTACAGACCCAGTACTTC. The V call is TRBV7-2, the J call TRBJ2-5; TRBD2 aligns across 7 bases. V lost 2 bases to trimming and J lost 6 bases; unmatched junction nucleotides: 6. The CDR3 covers 14 residues. Looked up from germline, CDR1 is SGHTA and CDR2 is FQGNSA.

This clone was seen a handful of times. This chain uses TRBV5-1 with TRBJ2-3; the match to TRBD2 covers 8 bases. The CDR3 consists of 16 residues. The V and J ends lost 5 bases and 1 base, in that order; junction bases with no gene match: 9. Germline CDR1 and CDR2: SGHRS and YFSETQ. CDR3 sequence: CASRSGRGSGTDTQYF. The CDR3 coding sequence is TGCGCCAGCAGATCCGGGAGGGGGTCCGGCACAGATACGCAGTATTTT.

The V and J genes are TRBV3-1 (or the pseudogene TRBV3-2) and TRBJ2-3; 10 nucleotides agree with TRBD2. Germline-derived CDR1 and CDR2 are LGHDT and YNNKEL (reference sequence). V lost 6 bases and J lost 5; bases outside the gene matches: 8. This CDR3 is built from 15 residues. The CDR3 region is CASRFSGGGKDTQYF. Written as DNA, the CDR3 is TGTGCCAGCAGGTTCAGCGGGGGGGGTAAAGATACGCAGTATTTT.

The J gene is TRBJ2-1, the V gene TRBV4-2; 8 bases match TRBD1. This CDR3 contains 15 residues. The germline V gene encodes CDR1 LGHNA and CDR2 YNFKEQ. After removal of 0 bases from V and 7 bases from J, the junction contained 5 bases not matched to a gene. The CDR3 protein is CASSQEGTGGNEQFF. The CDR3 DNA sequence: TGTGCCAGCAGCCAAGAGGGAACAGGGGGAAATGAGCAGTTCTTC.

The rearrangement uses TRBV19 and TRBJ2-6, with D possibly being TRBD2 (5 bases). This CDR3 has 17 residues. Trimming removed 3 bases from V and 0 bases from J, with 12 bases in between. Germline CDR1 reads LNHDA; CDR2 reads SQIVND (reference sequence). The CDR3 nucleotides read TGTGCCAGTAGTATCCCCTTGGCGGGCTCTGGGGCCAACGTCCTGACTTTC. Translated, it gives CASSIPLAGSGANVLTF.

The chain is built from TRBV10-3 and TRBJ2-7; TRBD1 agrees at 10 bases. This CDR3 has 15 amino acids. The V gene's germline CDR1 is ENHRY and CDR2 SYGVKD. Losses at the gene ends were 3 bases for V and 4 bases for J; bases not matched to a gene: 6. CDR3 loop: CAISERDRGKYEQYF. Here the CDR3 DNA reads TGTGCCATCAGTGAACGGGACAGGGGTAAATACGAGCAGTACTTC.

The rearrangement links TRBV5-1 to TRBJ1-1, with D maybe TRBD1 (6 bases). The CDR3 consists of 15 residues. In germline, CDR1 is SGHRS, CDR2 YFSETQ. V lost 3 bases to trimming and J lost 4 bases, with 16 bases between them. The CDR3 loop is CASSYTGPRVTEAFF. Here the CDR3 DNA reads TGCGCCAGCAGCTACACAGGGCCGCGCGTCACTGAAGCTTTCTTT. The complete variable domain, with remaining parts taken from reference TRBV5-1 and TRBJ1-1, reads KAGVTQTPRYLIKTRGQQVTLSCSPISGHRSVSWYQQTPGQGLQFLFEYFSETQRNKGNFPGRFSGRQFSNSRSEMNVSTLELGDSALYLCASSYTGPRVTEAFFGQGTRLTVV.

The sample holds a few counts of this clone. This chain connects TRBV20-1 to TRBJ2-5; 8 nucleotides align to TRBD2. Germline CDR1 is DFQATT and CDR2 is SNEGSKA (reference sequence). V lost 3 bases, J lost 9 bases, and 12 bases stayed unmatched. The CDR3 spans 14 residues. CDR3: CSASSPGLGMAQYF. DNA for the CDR3: TGCAGTGCTAGTAGTCCGGGACTAGGGATGGCCCAGTACTTC.

CDR3 nucleotides: TGTGCCAGCAGCCAGGCGGGGACAGGGGGCTACGAGCAGTACTTC. Protein product: CASSQAGTGGYEQYF. The chain joins TRBV5-5 to TRBJ2-7; 11 bases map to TRBD1. V was clipped by 4 bases and J by 3 bases; unmatched bases: 6. CDR3 length: 15 residues. Germline CDR1 and CDR2: SGHKS and YYEKEE (reference sequence).

The rearrangement uses TRBV28 and TRBJ1-2; possibly TRBD1 for D (6 bases). Germline CDR1 is MDHEN and CDR2 is SYDVKM. Trimming took off 0 bases at V and 8 bases at J, with 13 bases between the two ends. This CDR3 comprises 14 residues. The CDR3 protein is CASSLWGGQVGYTF. CDR3 coding DNA: TGTGCCAGCAGTTTATGGGGGGGGCAGGTGGGCTACACCTTC.

This sequence joins TRBV12-5 and TRBJ1-3; no definite D call. Germline V lookup: CDR1 LGHNT, CDR2 FRNRAP. With 1 base removed from V and 3 bases from J, the gap between germline ends came to 10 bases. The CDR3 has 15 residues. The CDR3 here is CASGLDWLSGNTIYF. CDR3 sequence (DNA): TGTGCTAGTGGTTTGGACTGGTTAAGTGGAAACACCATATATTTT.

In this sample, this clone turned up a few times. The chain carries TRBV29-1 and TRBJ2-7; the D gene is possibly TRBD2 (5 bases). CDR1 is SQVTM, CDR2 ANQGSEA, per germline. V was clipped by 0 bases and J by 4 bases, with 10 bases between them. The CDR3 has 13 residues. The CDR3 sequence is CSVEDQEAYEQYF. CDR3 bases: TGCAGCGTTGAAGATCAGGAGGCTTACGAGCAGTACTTC.

Details on this clone: Within the sample, other DNA sequences also encode this same CDR3. The chain links TRBV9 to TRBJ1-1; tentatively, D is TRBD1 (6 bases). Trimming pared 0 bases from V and 5 bases from J, leaving 8 bases between. This CDR3 is 13 amino acids long. Per germline, CDR1 SGDLS and CDR2 YYNGEE. The CDR3 DNA is TGTGCCAGCAGCGTAGGGCAGGGGACTGAAGCTTTCTTT. Protein product: CASSVGQGTEAFF.

The chain links TRBV6-2 or TRBV6-3 to TRBJ2-7; 7 nucleotides line up with TRBD1. V was clipped by 5 bases and J by 3 bases; unmatched bases: 7. Germline values: CDR1 MNHEY, CDR2 SVGEGT. This CDR3 contains 14 residues. The CDR3 nucleotides are TGTGCCAGCAGTCCCACCGGGGACAGCTACGAGCAGTACTTC. Its translation: CASSPTGDSYEQYF.

This clone was seen more than once but under ten times. The chain links TRBV19 to TRBJ1-5; 9 bases are a match to TRBD1. The germline gives CDR1 LNHDA, CDR2 SQIVND (reference sequence). The CDR3 covers 15 residues. The ends lost 1 base at V and 6 bases at J; junction bases unmatched: 4. As DNA, the CDR3 is TGTGCCAGTAGTATAGGGGGACAGGGCTCTCAGCCCCAGCATTTT. It yields the protein CASSIGGQGSQPQHF.

V gene TRBV11-3 combines with J gene TRBJ2-3; the match to TRBD2 covers 16 bases. Germline V gene lookup returns CDR1 SGHNT and CDR2 YENEEA. The J segment lost 4 bases and the V segment lost 5 bases, leaving 6 bases of the junction unmatched. This CDR3 is built from 17 residues. The CDR3 DNA follows: TGTGCCAGCAGCCCCGGGACTAGCGGGGGGGGAGCAGATACGCAGTATTTT. This codes for CASSPGTSGGGADTQYF.

The chain recombines TRBV24-1 with TRBJ2-3; maybe TRBD2 (5 bases). Germline-derived CDR1 and CDR2 are KGHDR and SFDVKD. V lost 1 base, J lost 8 bases, and 9 bases lay in between. The CDR3 length is 13 residues. The CDR3 sequence is CATSDFTEGTQYF. CDR3 in DNA: TGTGCCACCAGTGATTTTACAGAGGGTACGCAGTATTTT.

The chain uses TRBV4-2 and TRBJ1-5; D unresolved. The V gene lost 0 bases and the J gene lost 0 bases, with 15 bases spanning the gap. There are 18 residues in the CDR3. The germline gives CDR1 LGHNA, CDR2 YNFKEQ. The DNA of the CDR3 is TGTGCCAGCAGCCAAGATACGACTGGTGGGTATAGCAATCAGCCCCAGCATTTT. This gives the protein CASSQDTTGGYSNQPQHF.

The rearrangement joins TRBV7-8 to TRBJ2-7, with TRBD1 identical over 8 bases. The V segment lost 5 bases and the J segment 2 bases; nucleotides outside the gene matches: 5. This CDR3 has 14 amino acids. The germline gives CDR1 SGHVS, CDR2 FQNEAQ. The CDR3, as DNA: TGTGCCAGCAGCCATCTACAGGGGGCCTACGAGCAGTACTTC. Residues: CASSHLQGAYEQYF. The whole variable domain, filled in from reference TRBV7-8 and TRBJ2-7, reads GAGVSQSPRYKVAKRGQDVALRCDPISGHVSLFWYQQALGQGPEFLTYFQNEAQLDKSGLPSDRFFAERPEGSVSTLKIQRTQQEDSAVYLCASSHLQGAYEQYFGPGTRLTVT.

The chain combines TRBV18 with TRBJ1-1, with TRBD1 matching over 7 bases. CDR3 size: 14 residues. The trim removed 3 bases at V and 7 bases at J, leaving 8 bases unmatched. The germline CDR1 and CDR2 sequences are KGHSH and LQKENI. The CDR3 bases are TGTGCCAGCTCACCGCGACAGGGTGCGGGTGAAGCTTTCTTT. It specifies CASSPRQGAGEAFF.

The sample holds one count of this clone. The rearrangement uses TRBV7-8 and TRBJ1-1, with 8 bases identical to TRBD1. The germline gives CDR1 SGHVS, CDR2 FQNEAQ. CDR3 length equals 15 residues. V shed 1 base and J 6 bases; nucleotides not matched to a gene: 7. The CDR3 DNA sequence: TGTGCCAGCAGCTTAGGTTCAGGGGGCGCGTCTGAAGCTTTCTTT. Its translation is CASSLGSGGASEAFF.

The rearrangement uses TRBV5-5 and TRBJ2-3; 9 nucleotides agree with TRBD1. This CDR3 contains 14 residues. Germline V gene data show CDR1 as SGHKS and CDR2 as YYEKEE (reference sequence). J was trimmed by 4 bases and V by 4 bases; bases with no gene match: 4. For the CDR3, the DNA is TGTGCCAGCAGCCCCGGGACAGGGCCAGATACGCAGTATTTT. It codes for CASSPGTGPDTQYF.

This clone was seen a single time. The genes are TRBV7-9 and TRBJ1-5; 8 bases match TRBD1. CDR3 size: 15 residues. CDR1 SEHNR and CDR2 FQNEAQ come from the germline V gene (reference sequence). V dropped 2 bases and J dropped 5; count of bases not matched to a gene: 5. CDR3 region: CASSLLQGEDQPQHF. As DNA, the CDR3 is TGTGCCAGCAGCTTATTACAGGGGGAGGATCAGCCCCAGCATTTT.